The clone carrying this T cell receptor beta chain has more than one count but fewer than ten. Its matching antigen is unknown. The data derive from a study of CD8+ T cells in alopecia areata. Study in general: Percentage of affected scalp area was the basis on which treated patients' severity was scored. Study-wide points: Under tofacitinib, fewer expanded CD8+ clones appeared among the top 100 scalp clones.

Isolated RNA was reverse transcribed into cDNA used as the sequencing template. The data were produced by immunoSEQ multiplex PCR, yet TCRdb's version contains in-frame clones alone and is incomplete. The sample lists more than 90,000 clones, about 61% occurring once. Sample treatment: oral pan-JAK inhibitor, 5-10 mg twice daily. Researchers took lesional scalp punch biopsies and peripheral blood from people who were alopecia areata patients. The CDR3 extends over 13 amino acids. V lost 3 bases to trimming and J lost 9 bases, with 15 bases between them. Germline CDR1 and CDR2: LNHDA and SQIVND (reference sequence).

The chain employs TRBV19 and TRBJ2-7; D may correspond to TRBD1 or TRBD2 (6 bases each). This sequence was found in a human donor with alopecia areata. The sample was CD8+ T cells sorted from blood, taken at roughly week 55, from a patient treated with tofacitinib. The DNA for the CDR3 is TGTGCCAGTAGTATGGGGGGCCTCCTCGGGCAGTACTTC. Protein: CASSMGGLLGQYF. The complete variable domain, with remaining parts taken from reference TRBV19 and TRBJ2-7, reads DGGITQSPKYLFRKEGQNVTLSCEQNLNHDAMYWYRQDPGQGLRLIYYSQIVNDFQKGDIAEGYSVSREKKESFPLTVTSAQKNPTAFYLCASSMGGLLGQYFGPGTRLTVT.